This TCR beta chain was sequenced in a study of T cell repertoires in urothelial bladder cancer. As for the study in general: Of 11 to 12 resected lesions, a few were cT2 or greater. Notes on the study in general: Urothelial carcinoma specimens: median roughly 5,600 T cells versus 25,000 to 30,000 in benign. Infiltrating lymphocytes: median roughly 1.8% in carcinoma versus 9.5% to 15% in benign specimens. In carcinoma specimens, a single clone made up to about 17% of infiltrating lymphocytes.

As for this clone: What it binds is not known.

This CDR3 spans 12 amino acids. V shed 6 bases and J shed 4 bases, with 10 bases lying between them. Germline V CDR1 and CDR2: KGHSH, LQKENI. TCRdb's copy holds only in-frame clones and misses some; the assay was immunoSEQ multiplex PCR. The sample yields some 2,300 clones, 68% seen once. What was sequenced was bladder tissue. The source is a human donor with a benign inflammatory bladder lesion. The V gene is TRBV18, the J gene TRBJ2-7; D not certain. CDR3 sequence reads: CASSSQSYEQYV. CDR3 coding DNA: TGTGCCAGCTCGTCCCAGAGTTACGAGCAGTACGTC.